One and the same sample provided the 21 T cell receptor beta chains below, sequenced in a study of post-analysis software for immune sequencing data. Findings and limits, study-wide: Patients showed TRBV5-6, TRBV5-1 and TRBV20-1 among five TRBV segments more frequent than in controls.

Prepared TCR beta cDNA libraries contained unique molecular identifiers. In TCRdb, the PCR reads were re-called with MiXCR into one record per CDR3 protein. The sample has some 240,000 distinct CDR3 sequences, 36% seen once. What these receptors recognize is not known. The sequencing sample was made of blood. Every receptor here comes from a girl under 18 with multiple sclerosis.

This clonotype was seen more than once but under ten times. With a much larger clone just one base away, this may be a read error. The V and J genes are TRBV6-1 and TRBJ2-7; 7 bases match TRBD1. Germline V gene sequence: CDR1 MNHNS, CDR2 SASEGT. The CDR3 is 14 residues long. CDR3 residues: CAGSEGDSSYEQYF. As DNA, the CDR3 is TGTGCCGGCAGTGAAGGGGACAGCTCCTACGAGCAGTACTTC.

On this clonotype: A read error may be the cause here, since a much bigger clone is one base away. This chain joins TRBV20-1 and TRBJ1-4; D remains ambiguous. The CDR3 covers 16 residues. Germline loops: CDR1 DFQATT, CDR2 SNEGSKA (reference sequence). The CDR3 is CSASAGAVATNEKLYF. As DNA, the CDR3 is TGCAGTGCTAGTGCCGGCGCGGTCGCAACTAATGAAAAACTGTATTTT.

This clonotype showed up many times. The J gene is TRBJ1-1, the V gene TRBV7-3, with no clear D. The CDR3 totals 15 residues. With 5 bases removed from V and 2 bases from J, the gap between germline ends came to 15 bases. CDR1 is SGHTA, CDR2 FQGTGA, per germline. The CDR3 DNA reads TGTGCCAGCAGCCCCGACAAGACCAGAAACACTGAAGCTTTCTTT. Encoded protein: CASSPDKTRNTEAFF.

In the case of this clonotype: A single base separates this from a much larger clone, so it may be a read error. The chain couples TRBV9 to TRBJ2-1; either TRBD1 or TRBD2 may supply D (5 bases each). The CDR3 sequence is 15 residues long. The germline gives CDR1 SGDLS, CDR2 YYNGEE. CDR3 region: CASSGPGLPDNEQCF. The CDR3 nucleotides read TGTGCCAGCAGCGGACCGGGGCTACCTGACAATGAGCAGTGCTTC.

This clonotype has just a few counts. The V gene is TRBV5-1, the J gene TRBJ2-7, with D possibly matching TRBD2 (7 bases). TRBJ2-4 explains the end of the DNA better; the J call may be wrong. This CDR3 region has 13 residues. The germline gives CDR1 SGHRS, CDR2 YFSETQ. The CDR3, as DNA: TGCGCCAGCAGCTTGCGGGGGGCGGACATTCAGTACTTC. This translates into CASSLRGADIQYF.

In regard to this clonotype: A much bigger clone sits one base away, suggesting this may be a read error. This chain connects TRBV29-1 to TRBJ1-4; the D gene is possibly TRBD1 (6 bases). V shed 3 bases and J shed 11 bases, with 16 bases lying between them. This CDR3 region has 13 residues. Germline V lookup: CDR1 SQVTM, CDR2 ANQGSEA. The CDR3 DNA follows: TGCAGCGTTGACATGGGACATCAGGGGAAACTGTTTTTT. Amino acids: CSVDMGHQGKLFF.

This clonotype turned up a few times. V usage is TRBV10-3 and J usage is TRBJ2-1; 10 nucleotides agree with TRBD2. Gene TRBJ2-7 matches the end of the DNA better, so the J call may be wrong. The CDR3 runs to 20 residues. The germline V gene has CDR1 ENHRY and CDR2 SYGVKD. The CDR3 nucleotides are TGTGCCATCAGTGACCGGACTAGCGGTACCCTTAAGAGCTCCTACAATGAGCAGTACTTC. Translation: CAISDRTSGTLKSSYNEQYF.

This clonotype has a count of ten or more. J is TRBJ1-2 and V is TRBV6-5; 8 positions match TRBD1. Germline V lookup: CDR1 MNHEY, CDR2 SVGAGI. Trimming took 6 bases from V and 3 from J; bases not matched to a gene: 0. There are 12 residues in the CDR3. CDR3 sequence: CASRDRDYGYTF. DNA for the CDR3: TGTGCCAGCAGGGACAGGGACTATGGCTACACCTTC.

Ten or more counts support this clonotype. V gene TRBV3-1 combines with J gene TRBJ1-2, with D hard to call. V lost 2 bases to trimming and J lost 1 base, with 11 bases between them. Germline assignment: CDR1 LGHDT and CDR2 YNNKEL (reference sequence). The CDR3 sequence is 15 residues long. Here the CDR3 reads CASSQLSGHNYGYTF. DNA of the CDR3: TGTGCCAGCAGCCAACTATCAGGTCATAACTATGGCTACACCTTC.

The genes are TRBV18 and TRBJ2-7; 10 bases map to TRBD1. Germline CDR1 reads KGHSH; CDR2 reads LQKENI. V dropped 1 base and J dropped 5; count of bases not matched to a gene: 2. The CDR3 totals 14 residues. In DNA form, the CDR3 reads TGTGCCAGCTCACCACGGACAGGGGGGGACGAGCAGTACTTC. This gives the protein CASSPRTGGDEQYF.

About this clonotype itself: A much larger clone differs from this one at a single base, so this may be a read error. The chain links TRBV6-1 to TRBJ2-3, with TRBD2 as a possible D gene (7 bases). Per germline, CDR1 MNHNS and CDR2 SASEGT. This CDR3 comprises 17 residues. CDR3 coding DNA: TGTGCCAGCAGCTCGAGGGGGGAGGGAATCTATCAAGATGCGCAGTATTTT. It specifies CASSSRGEGIYQDAQYF.

This clonotype was picked up many times. The chain recombines TRBV6-5 with TRBJ1-1, with D maybe TRBD1 (5 bases). In germline, CDR1 is MNHEY, CDR2 SVGAGI. The CDR3 is made up of 15 amino acids. With 6 bases removed from V and 5 bases from J, the gap between germline ends came to 19 bases. The CDR3 DNA follows: TGTGCCAGCAGAGCAAACGGAGGGGCCGGAACTGAAGCTTTCTTT. This sequence encodes CASRANGGAGTEAFF.

This clonotype was detected ten times or more. The chain recombines TRBV6-1 with TRBJ2-7; TRBD1 matches at 8 bases. The CDR3 is 17 residues long. After removal of 6 bases from V and 4 bases from J, the junction contained 17 bases not matched to a gene. Germline CDR1 MNHNS, CDR2 SASEGT. The CDR3, as DNA: TGTGCCAGCAGACCCGTGACAGGGGTCCCTGAGGCTTACGAGCAGTACTTC. The encoded protein is CASRPVTGVPEAYEQYF.

As concerns this clonotype: A much larger clone lies one base from this, so it may be a read error. The DNA for the CDR3 is TGTGCCAGCAGTCCTCTACTGGGCGCTTACAATGAGCAGTTCTTC. Protein sequence: CASSPLLGAYNEQFF. The V gene is TRBV6-1, the J gene TRBJ2-1, with D unclear. V was pared by 5 bases and J by 4 bases, with 15 bases between. This CDR3 is built from 15 residues. Germline CDR1 MNHNS, CDR2 SASEGT.

Worth noting for this clonotype: A much bigger clone sits one base away, suggesting this may be a read error. This chain uses TRBV5-1 with TRBJ2-5; TRBD2 agrees at 7 bases. Losses at the gene ends were 0 bases for V and 7 bases for J; bases not matched to a gene: 9. This CDR3 has 15 residues. Germline-derived CDR1 and CDR2 are SGHRS and YFSETQ. The DNA of the CDR3 is TGCGCCAGCAGCTTGGGGTCTAGCGGTGGGGGGACCCAGTACTTC. Translating it yields CASSLGSSGGGTQYF.

This chain links TRBV27 with TRBJ1-5; 7 bases match TRBD1. The CDR3 runs 14 residues. The germline CDR1 and CDR2 sequences are MNHEY and SMNVEV (reference sequence). V lost 5 bases, J lost 6 bases, and 7 bases stayed unmatched. The chain's CDR3 is CASSGTVSGQPQHF. CDR3 sequence (DNA): TGTGCCAGCAGTGGGACAGTTTCGGGTCAGCCCCAGCATTTT.

This clonotype was picked up many times. The chain recombines TRBV4-2 with TRBJ2-1; 8 bases agree with TRBD2. V lost 4 bases, J lost 5 bases, and 7 bases stayed unmatched. The CDR3 is 15 residues long. The germline CDR1 and CDR2 sequences are LGHNA and YNFKEQ. CDR3 DNA sequence: TGTGCCAGCAGCCTTATGGGGCGGGAGGACAATGAGCAGTTCTTC. Protein sequence: CASSLMGREDNEQFF.

This clonotype was seen repeatedly, ten times or more. A single base separates this from a much larger clone, so it may be a read error. This sequence joins TRBV6-1 and TRBJ2-6; D unclear. CDR1 and CDR2 (germline): MNHNS, SASEGT. The CDR3 is 14 residues long. The V and J ends lost 3 bases and 0 bases respectively, with 3 bases between them. CDR3 residues: CASSDNSGANVLTF. CDR3 nucleotide sequence: TGTGCCAGCAGTGACAACTCTGGGGCCAACGTCCTGACTTTC.

The V and J genes are TRBV12-3 or TRBV12-4 and TRBJ2-1; D may correspond to TRBD1 or TRBD2 (5 bases each). The CDR3 consists of 13 residues. V was clipped by 4 bases and J by 8 bases, with 12 bases between them. As DNA, the CDR3 is TGTGCCAGCAGTTCCCGGGACCACGATGAGCAGTTCTTC. It is translated as CASSSRDHDEQFF.

In the case of this clonotype: One end of the junction varies from germline; a read error may be responsible. The V and J genes are TRBV10-2 and TRBJ2-6; the D gene could be TRBD1 or TRBD2 (5 bases each). Germline CDR1 WSHSY, CDR2 SAAADI. This CDR3 region has 15 residues. The chain's CDR3 is CASSPEVPGADVLTF. The CDR3 DNA sequence: TGCGCCAGCAGTCCGGAAGTTCCCGGGGCCGACGTCCTGACTTTC.

In its sample, this clonotype was seen many times. The chain links TRBV25-1 to TRBJ2-5; 11 positions agree with TRBD1. In germline, CDR1 is MGHDK, CDR2 SYGVNS. There are 17 residues in the CDR3. V lost 7 bases and J lost 3; bases outside the gene matches: 13. The CDR3 DNA sequence: TGTGCCAGCATTAAGGCGCCGGGGGGACAGGGGGAAGAGACCCAGTACTTC. Residues: CASIKAPGGQGEETQYF. The variable domain in full, with the rest retrieved from reference TRBV25-1 and TRBJ2-5, is EADIYQTPRYLVIGTGKKITLECSQTMGHDKMYWYQQDPGMELHLIHYSYGVNSTEKGDLSSESTVSRIRTEHFPLTLESARPSHTSQYLCASIKAPGGQGEETQYFGPGTRLLVL.